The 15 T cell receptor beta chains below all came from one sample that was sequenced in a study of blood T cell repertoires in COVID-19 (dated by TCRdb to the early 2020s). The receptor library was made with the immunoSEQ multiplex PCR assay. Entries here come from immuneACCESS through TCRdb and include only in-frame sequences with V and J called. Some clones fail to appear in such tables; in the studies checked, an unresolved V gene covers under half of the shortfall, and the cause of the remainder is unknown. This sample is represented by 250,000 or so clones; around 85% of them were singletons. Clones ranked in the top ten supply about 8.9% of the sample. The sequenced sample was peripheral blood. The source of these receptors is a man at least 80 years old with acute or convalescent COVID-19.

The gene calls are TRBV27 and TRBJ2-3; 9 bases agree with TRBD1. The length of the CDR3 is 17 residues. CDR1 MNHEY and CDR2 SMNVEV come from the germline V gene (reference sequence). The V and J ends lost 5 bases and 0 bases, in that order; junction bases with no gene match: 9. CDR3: CASSPTDRGKSTDTQYF. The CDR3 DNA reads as TGTGCCAGCAGTCCGACCGACAGGGGGAAAAGCACAGATACGCAGTATTTT.

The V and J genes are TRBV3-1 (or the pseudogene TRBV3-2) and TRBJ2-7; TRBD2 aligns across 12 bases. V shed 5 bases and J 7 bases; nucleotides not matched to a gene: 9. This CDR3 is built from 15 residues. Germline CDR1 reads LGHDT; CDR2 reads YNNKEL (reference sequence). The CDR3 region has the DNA TGTGCCAGCAGCTCACATACTAGCGGGGGGAGGGAGCAGTACTTC. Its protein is CASSSHTSGGREQYF.

The CDR3 nucleotides are TGTGCCAGCAGCCGCTCCGGGACTAACTACAATGAGCAGTTCTTC. Amino acids: CASSRSGTNYNEQFF. The chain recombines TRBV4-2 with TRBJ2-1; 7 positions agree with TRBD2. The CDR3 consists of 15 residues. Germline-derived CDR1 and CDR2 are LGHNA and YNFKEQ. The V and J ends lost 4 bases and 3 bases, in that order; junction bases with no gene match: 6.

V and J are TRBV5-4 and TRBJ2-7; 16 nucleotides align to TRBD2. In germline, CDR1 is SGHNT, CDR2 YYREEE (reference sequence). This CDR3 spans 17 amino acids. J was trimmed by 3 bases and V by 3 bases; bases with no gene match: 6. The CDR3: CASSSPGLAGGIYEQYF. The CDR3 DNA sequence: TGTGCCAGCAGCTCTCCGGGACTAGCGGGGGGGATCTACGAGCAGTACTTC.

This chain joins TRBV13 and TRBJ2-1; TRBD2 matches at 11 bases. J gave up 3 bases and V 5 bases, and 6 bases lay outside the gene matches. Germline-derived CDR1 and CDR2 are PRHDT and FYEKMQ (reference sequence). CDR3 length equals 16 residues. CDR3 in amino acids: CASSTLAGGYYNEQFF. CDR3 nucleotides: TGTGCCAGCAGCACTCTAGCGGGAGGCTACTACAATGAGCAGTTCTTC.

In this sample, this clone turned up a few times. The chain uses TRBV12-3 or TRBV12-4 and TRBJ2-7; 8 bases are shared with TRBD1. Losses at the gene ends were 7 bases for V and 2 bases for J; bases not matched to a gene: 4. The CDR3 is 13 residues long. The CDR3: CASTWDRTYEQYF. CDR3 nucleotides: TGTGCCAGCACCTGGGACAGGACCTACGAGCAGTACTTC.

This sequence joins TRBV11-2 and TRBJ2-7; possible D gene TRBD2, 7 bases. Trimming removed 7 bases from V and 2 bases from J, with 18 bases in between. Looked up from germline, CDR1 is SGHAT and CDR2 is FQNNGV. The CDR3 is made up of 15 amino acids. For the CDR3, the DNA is TGTGCCAGCACCCCGGGGGGCAGGCCCCCCTACGAGCAGTACTTC. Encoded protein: CASTPGGRPPYEQYF.

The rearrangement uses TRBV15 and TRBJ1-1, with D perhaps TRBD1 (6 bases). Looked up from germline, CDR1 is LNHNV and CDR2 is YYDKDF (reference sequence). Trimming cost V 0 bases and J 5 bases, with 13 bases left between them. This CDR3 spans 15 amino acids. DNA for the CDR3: TGTGCCACCAGCAGAGAGTGGGGGCCGGGGACTGAAGCTTTCTTT. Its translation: CATSREWGPGTEAFF.

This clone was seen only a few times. CDR3 bases: TGTGCCAGCAGTCGTTCTCCCCTAAGCGGTGAGGGCTACGAGCAGTACTTC. This encodes CASSRSPLSGEGYEQYF. V is TRBV6-6 and J is TRBJ2-7; possible D gene TRBD2, 5 bases. The CDR3 length is 17 residues. Germline V gives CDR1 MNHNY, CDR2 SVGAGI (reference sequence). V was shortened by 5 bases and J by 3 bases, with 23 bases between the two germline ends.

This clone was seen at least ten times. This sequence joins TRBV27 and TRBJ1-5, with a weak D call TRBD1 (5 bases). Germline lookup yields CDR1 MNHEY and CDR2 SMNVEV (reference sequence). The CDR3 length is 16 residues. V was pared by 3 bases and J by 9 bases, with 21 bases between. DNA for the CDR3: TGTGCCAGCAGTTTGTTCCTAGACAGCCGTTTAGGGCCCCAGCATTTT. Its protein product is CASSLFLDSRLGPQHF.

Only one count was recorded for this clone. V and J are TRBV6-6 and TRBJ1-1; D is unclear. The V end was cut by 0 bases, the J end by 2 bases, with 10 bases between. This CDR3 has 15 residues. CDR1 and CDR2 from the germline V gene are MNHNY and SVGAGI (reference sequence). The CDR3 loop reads CASSYSTRGNTEAFF. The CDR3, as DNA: TGTGCCAGCAGTTACTCGACCCGGGGAAACACTGAAGCTTTCTTT.

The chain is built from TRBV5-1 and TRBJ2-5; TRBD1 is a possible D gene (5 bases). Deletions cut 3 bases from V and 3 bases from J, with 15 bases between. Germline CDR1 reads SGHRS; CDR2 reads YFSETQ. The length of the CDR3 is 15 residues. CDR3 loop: CASSSTGRREETQYF. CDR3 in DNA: TGCGCCAGCAGCTCAACAGGCCGAAGGGAAGAGACCCAGTACTTC.

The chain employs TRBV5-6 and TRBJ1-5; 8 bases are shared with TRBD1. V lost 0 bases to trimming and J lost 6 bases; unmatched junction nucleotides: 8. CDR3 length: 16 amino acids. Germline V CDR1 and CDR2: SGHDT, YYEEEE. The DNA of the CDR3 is TGTGCCAGCAGCTTGGGGGGCAGGGGGCGCGGTCAGCCCCAGCATTTT. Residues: CASSLGGRGRGQPQHF.

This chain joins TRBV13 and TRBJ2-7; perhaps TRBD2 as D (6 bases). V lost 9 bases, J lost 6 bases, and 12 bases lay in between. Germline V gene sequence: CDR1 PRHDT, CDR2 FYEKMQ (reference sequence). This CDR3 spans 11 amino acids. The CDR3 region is CARKAGGEQYF. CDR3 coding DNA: TGTGCCAGGAAGGCCGGGGGCGAGCAGTACTTC. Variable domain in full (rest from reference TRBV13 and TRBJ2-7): AAGVIQSPRHLIKEKRETATLKCYPIPRHDTVYWYQQGPGQDPQFLISFYEKMQSDKGSIPDRFSAQQFSDYHSELNMSSLELGDSALYFCARKAGGEQYFGPGTRLTVT.

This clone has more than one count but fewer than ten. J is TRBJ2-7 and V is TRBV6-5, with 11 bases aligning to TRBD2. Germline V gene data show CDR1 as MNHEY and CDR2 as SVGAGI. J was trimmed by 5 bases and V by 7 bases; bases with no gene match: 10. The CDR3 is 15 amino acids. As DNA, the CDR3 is TGTGCCAGCACCTACCTAGCGGGGGGTTCCCACGAGCAGTACTTC. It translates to CASTYLAGGSHEQYF.